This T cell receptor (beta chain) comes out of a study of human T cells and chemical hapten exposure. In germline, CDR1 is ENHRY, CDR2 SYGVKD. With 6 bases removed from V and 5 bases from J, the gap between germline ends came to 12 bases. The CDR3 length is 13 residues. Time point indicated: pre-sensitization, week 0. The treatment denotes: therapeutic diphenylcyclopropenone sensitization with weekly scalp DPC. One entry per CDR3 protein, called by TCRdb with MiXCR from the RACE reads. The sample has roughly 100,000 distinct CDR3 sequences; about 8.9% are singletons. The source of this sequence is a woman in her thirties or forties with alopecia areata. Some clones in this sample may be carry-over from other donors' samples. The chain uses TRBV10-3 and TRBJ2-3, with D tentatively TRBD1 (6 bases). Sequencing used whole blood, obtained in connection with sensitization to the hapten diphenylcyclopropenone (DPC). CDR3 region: CAIRGQGRDTQYF. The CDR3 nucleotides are TGTGCCATCAGGGGCCAGGGGAGAGATACGCAGTATTTT.